The source of this TCR beta chain is a study of T cell responses to AZD1222 COVID-19 vaccine. CDR3 size: 16 residues. Per germline, CDR1 SGHVS and CDR2 FQNEAQ. V was clipped by 1 base and J by 2 bases, with 11 bases between them. Clones were sequenced by immunoSEQ multiplex PCR, and TCRdb holds only the in-frame ones, with some missing. Of 150,000 to 200,000 clones in the sample, 85% to 90% were seen once. The chain has TRBV7-8 and TRBJ1-4, with a possible D match to TRBD1 (5 bases). The input for sequencing was peripheral blood, taken 28 days after the second dose of the MenACWY control vaccine. This TCR derives from an adult who received the MenACWY meningococcal vaccine as a control. CDR3 in DNA: TGTGCCAGCAGCTTAGTTAGAGGGACCACTAATGAAAAACTGTTTTTT. Its protein product is CASSLVRGTTNEKLFF.